These T cell receptor beta chains were read from a single sample in a study of shared clonotypes between healthy human individuals. Clones were read by immunoSEQ multiplex PCR, and TCRdb kept only the in-frame ones, dropping some. The top ten clones hold under 0.65% of a sample with some 1,100,000 clones, 70% to 80% of them seen once. Sequenced sample: memory CD4+ T cells from PBMCs. These receptors all come from a man aged 18 to 29 in good health. Some clones in this sample may be carry-over from other donors' samples. CDR3s include the opening cysteine and the closing phenylalanine or tryptophan. A D gene is named only where the DNA matches it firmly. Clone size is stated in some rows and not others, as once, few, many or a class when expanded.

TRBJ1-1,11,-,TRBV7-9,-,TGTGCCAGCAGCCTGAATTTGGTAGCTTTCTTT,CASSLNLVAFF
TRBJ2-5,17,TRBD2,TRBV4-3,-,TGCGCCAGCAGCCAAGATTTGAGGCCCTGGGAGGGGGAGACCCAGTACTTC,CASSQDLRPWEGETQYF
TRBJ2-1,16,-,TRBV6-4,-,TGTGCCAGCAGTGTTTCCGGGACGGGGGCCGGCAATGAGCAGTTCTTC,CASSVSGTGAGNEQFF
TRBJ1-2,15,-,TRBV19,-,TGTGCCAGTAGTACCTCGACCCGAGTTAACTATGGCTACACCTTC,CASSTSTRVNYGYTF
TRBJ2-2,14,-,TRBV5-1,-,TGCGCCAGCAGCTTGCGGGGCCCAGGCTGGGAGCTGTTTTTT,CASSLRGPGWELFF
TRBJ1-4,16,-,TRBV15,-,TGTGCCACCAGCAGAGATCTAGGGTTGACTAATGAAAAACTGTTTTTT,CATSRDLGLTNEKLFF
TRBJ1-3,15,-,TRBV6-5,-,TGTGCCAGCAGTTACGCCGCAGGTCGGGGAAACACCATATATTTT,CASSYAAGRGNTIYF
TRBJ2-7,13,TRBD1,TRBV11-2,-,TGTGCCAGCAGCTTCGACAGGGTTTACGAGCAGTACTTC,CASSFDRVYEQYF
TRBJ1-4,17,TRBD1,TRBV5-6,-,TGTGCCAGCAGCCTCAAACAGGGGCATGCAACTAATGAAAAACTGTTTTTT,CASSLKQGHATNEKLFF
TRBJ2-7,13,-,TRBV6-4,-,TGTGCCAGCAGGACCACAGGGTTAGGCGAGCAGTACTTC,CASRTTGLGEQYF
TRBJ1-5,15,TRBD1,TRBV2,many,TGTGCCAGCGCCTTGGCAGGGGGCGCCGGTCAGCCCCAGCATTTT,CASALAGGAGQPQHF
TRBJ1-1,15,-,TRBV18,few,TGTGCCAGCTCACCGAGCCAGGCCCAGAACACTGAAGCTTTCTTT,CASSPSQAQNTEAFF
TRBJ1-2,13,-,TRBV15,many,TGTGCCACCAGCAGAGCACTCGGCTATGGCTACACCTTC,CATSRALGYGYTF
TRBJ2-7,15,TRBD1,TRBV5-1,-,TGCGCCAGCAGCGCCCGGACAGGGGACGGCAACGAGCAGTACTTC,CASSARTGDGNEQYF
TRBJ2-7,14,-,TRBV28,-,TGTGCCAGCAGTTCATCAAGAGGTCTCTACGAGCAGTACTTC,CASSSSRGLYEQYF
TRBJ2-3,14,-,TRBV5-4,-,TGTGCCAGCAGCTCAGGGGGGAGCGCAGATACGCAGTATTTT,CASSSGGSADTQYF
TRBJ1-1,14,-,TRBV18,-,TGTGCCAGCTCACCAAATCGGGCCGGGACTGAAGCTTTCTTT,CASSPNRAGTEAFF
TRBJ2-1,16,TRBD1,TRBV2,-,TGTGCCAGCAGGGCCCCCGGGACAGGGGTGATCAATGAGCAGTTCTTC,CASRAPGTGVINEQFF
TRBJ2-1,18,-,TRBV4-1,-,TGCGCCAGCAGCCAAGATGTTCGCCGGATACGGACGTACAATGAGCAGTTCTTC,CASSQDVRRIRTYNEQFF
TRBJ1-2,16,TRBD1,TRBV28,-,TGTGCCAGCAGTTTATGGGGACAGGTATCTAACTATGGCTACACCTTC,CASSLWGQVSNYGYTF
TRBJ2-7,15,-,TRBV6-5,-,TGTGCCAGCAGTTCGATTGGGGGCCCTCCCTACGAGCAGTACTTC,CASSSIGGPPYEQYF
TRBJ1-2,11,-,TRBV19,-,TGTGCCAGTAGCCTCAGGGGCGGCTACACCTTC,CASSLRGGYTF
TRBJ2-3,13,TRBD1,TRBV19,-,TGTGCCAGTAGTCAGACAGGGGGCGAAAAACAGTATTTT,CASSQTGGEKQYF
TRBJ2-7,13,-,TRBV10-2,-,TGCGCCAGTAAAAGACAGGATCCCTACGAGCAGTACTTC,CASKRQDPYEQYF
TRBJ2-7,12,-,TRBV6-5,once,TGTGCCAGCAGGACAGCATCCTACGAGCAGTACTTC,CASRTASYEQYF
TRBJ2-7,15,-,TRBV7-9,-,TGTGCCAGCAGCTTAGCGGGGCAGGTTAGCTACGAGCAGTACTTC,CASSLAGQVSYEQYF
TRBJ2-3,14,-,TRBV7-2,-,TGTGCCAGCAGCCCTAGGAGCGGGACAGATACGCAGTATTTT,CASSPRSGTDTQYF
TRBJ2-2,15,-,TRBV5-1,many,TGCGCCAGCAGCTTGCAGGGAGGACGCACCGGGGAGCTGTTTTTT,CASSLQGGRTGELFF
TRBJ2-2,11,-,TRBV2,few,TGTGCCAGCAGTGCGGGCGGGGAGCTGTTTTTT,CASSAGGELFF
TRBJ2-5,18,TRBD2,TRBV27,-,TGTGCCAGCAGTCCGAGGCCCTTACTAGCGGGAGCCGTAGAGACCCAGTACTTC,CASSPRPLLAGAVETQYF
TRBJ2-1,18,TRBD2,TRBV30,-,TGTGCCTGGATGGCCGGGACTAGGGGCCTCACTGGATACAATGAGCAGTTCTTC,CAWMAGTRGLTGYNEQFF
TRBJ1-2,12,-,TRBV18,-,TGTGCCAGCTCACCACCTCAGGGCGGCTACACCTTC,CASSPPQGGYTF
TRBJ1-2,14,-,TRBV12-2,-,TGTGCAAGTTCTCGGGTCATGAATAACTATGGCTACACCTTC,CASSRVMNNYGYTF
TRBJ2-7,16,TRBD1,TRBV5-1,-,TGCGCCAGCAGGTTGGCTCCGGGACAGGGAACGTACGAGCAGTACTTC,CASRLAPGQGTYEQYF
TRBJ1-4,13,-,TRBV2,-,TGTGCCAGCTGCGGAACAGGGCGTGAAAAACTGTTTTTT,CASCGTGREKLFF
TRBJ1-1,15,-,TRBV5-6,-,TGTGCCAGCAGCTTGGCCGGGGGCACAAACACTGAAGCTTTCTTT,CASSLAGGTNTEAFF
TRBJ1-4,17,TRBD1,TRBV19,-,TGTGCCAGTAGTATCCCCGACAGGGGCGGGGGCAATGAAAAACTGTTTTTT,CASSIPDRGGGNEKLFF
TRBJ2-2,14,TRBD2,TRBV12-5,few,TGTGCTAGCCAACTAGCGGGAGGCAGGGGGGAGCTGTTTTTT,CASQLAGGRGELFF
TRBJ1-4,14,-,TRBV18,few,TGTGCCAGCTCACCAGAGGCAGAAGGCGAAAAACTGTTTTTT,CASSPEAEGEKLFF
TRBJ2-1,14,-,TRBV5-1,once,TGCGCCAGCAGGCAAAGCGGCTCCTACAATGAGCAGTTCTTC,CASRQSGSYNEQFF
TRBJ1-5,14,TRBD1,TRBV2,-,TGTGCCAGCAGCCCCCAGGGGGCCGGTCAGCCCCAGCATTTT,CASSPQGAGQPQHF
TRBJ2-7,15,TRBD1,TRBV28,-,TGTGCCAGCAGTGGATCCGGGACAGGGAACTACGAGCAGTACTTC,CASSGSGTGNYEQYF
TRBJ1-4,16,TRBD1,TRBV27,few,TGTGCCAGCAGTCTCCGGGACAGAGTAGAGGGAGAAAAACTGTTTTTT,CASSLRDRVEGEKLFF
TRBJ2-5,15,-,TRBV9,few,TGTGCCAGCAGCGTAGGGGCGGAAATGGGAGAGACCCAGTACTTC,CASSVGAEMGETQYF
TRBJ2-3,13,-,TRBV5-1,-,TGCGCCAGCAGCTTCATCGTAGGGGGTACGCAGTATTTT,CASSFIVGGTQYF
TRBJ1-3,16,-,TRBV5-1,many,TGCGCCAGCAGCTTTACAGATATGCGATCTGGAAACACCATATATTTT,CASSFTDMRSGNTIYF
TRBJ2-4,13,-,TRBV10-2,few,TGCGCCAGCAGCGGGGACGGGGAAAACATTCAGTACTTC,CASSGDGENIQYF
TRBJ2-3,15,TRBD1,TRBV7-8,-,TGTGCCAGCTTGAAGGACAGGGGGGGCACAGATACGCAGTATTTT,CASLKDRGGTDTQYF
TRBJ2-3,14,-,TRBV7-3,-,TGTGCCAGCAGCTTATGGGGGGCCACAGATACGCAGTATTTT,CASSLWGATDTQYF
TRBJ2-5,14,TRBD2,TRBV6-6,few,TGTGCCAGCAGAGGTAGCGGGAGCCAAGAGACCCAGTACTTC,CASRGSGSQETQYF
TRBJ2-1,15,-,TRBV7-3,-,TGTGCCAGCAGCTTTAGCGGACAAGATCACAATGAGCAGTTCTTC,CASSFSGQDHNEQFF
TRBJ2-5,12,-,TRBV30,-,TGTGCCTGGGGTCAGAGATGGGGGGAGCAGTACTTC,CAWGQRWGEQYF
TRBJ2-1,14,TRBD2,TRBV18,-,TGTGCCAGCTCACCACTAGCGGGATTAATTGAGCAGTTCTTC,CASSPLAGLIEQFF